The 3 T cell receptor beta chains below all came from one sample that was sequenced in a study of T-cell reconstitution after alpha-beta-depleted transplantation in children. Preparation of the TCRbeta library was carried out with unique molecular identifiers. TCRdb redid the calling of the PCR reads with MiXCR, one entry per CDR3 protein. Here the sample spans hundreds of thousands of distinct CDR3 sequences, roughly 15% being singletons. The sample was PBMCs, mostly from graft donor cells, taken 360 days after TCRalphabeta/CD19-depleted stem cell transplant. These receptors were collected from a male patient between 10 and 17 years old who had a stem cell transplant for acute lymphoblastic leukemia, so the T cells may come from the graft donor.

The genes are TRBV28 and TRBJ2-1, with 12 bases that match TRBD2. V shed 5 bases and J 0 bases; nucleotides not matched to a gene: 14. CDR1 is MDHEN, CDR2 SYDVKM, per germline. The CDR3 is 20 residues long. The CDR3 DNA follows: TGTGCCAGCAGTACCGAGTACCGGGCGACTAGCGGGAGCTCCTACAATGAGCAGTTCTTC. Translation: CASSTEYRATSGSSYNEQFF.

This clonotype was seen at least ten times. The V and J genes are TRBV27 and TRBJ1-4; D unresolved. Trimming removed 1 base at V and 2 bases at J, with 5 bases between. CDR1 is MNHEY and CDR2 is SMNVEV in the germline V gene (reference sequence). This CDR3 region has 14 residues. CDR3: CASSLLGTNEKLFF. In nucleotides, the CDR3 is TGTGCCAGCAGTTTATTGGGTACTAATGAAAAACTGTTTTTT.

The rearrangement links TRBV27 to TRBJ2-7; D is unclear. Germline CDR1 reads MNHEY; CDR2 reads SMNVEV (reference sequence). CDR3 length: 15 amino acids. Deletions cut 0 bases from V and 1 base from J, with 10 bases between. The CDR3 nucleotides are TGTGCCAGCAGTTTATCGAACGGCGGATCCTACGAGCAGTACTTC. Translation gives CASSLSNGGSYEQYF.